This T cell receptor beta chain came from a study of identical twins. Regarding the study as a whole: Out-of-frame beta chain sequences displayed weaker excess sharing between twins.

Regarding this clonotype: The target antigen is unknown.

The CDR3 extends over 13 amino acids. Germline assignment: CDR1 SGHTA and CDR2 FQGNSA. V trimming: 3 bases; J trimming: 4 bases; junction bases outside the gene matches: 1. Healthy Caucasians, and only they, were the donors. Unique molecular identifiers were present on the cDNA, which also gained a universal primer site by template switching. TCRdb recomputed calls from the 5' RACE reads with MiXCR, one row per CDR3 protein. The data contain 310,000 or so distinct CDR3 sequences, nearly 9.5% of them singletons. This sample also appeared in a second study, on yellow fever vaccine responses in identical twins.

This chain connects TRBV7-2 to TRBJ1-1; the match to TRBD1 covers 8 bases. The clonotype comes from a woman between 18 and 29 years old in good health. Sequences were obtained from CD8+ T cells sorted from blood. The CDR3 DNA follows: TGTGCCAGCAGCTTTGACAGGGGCACTGAAGCTTTCTTT. It codes for CASSFDRGTEAFF.